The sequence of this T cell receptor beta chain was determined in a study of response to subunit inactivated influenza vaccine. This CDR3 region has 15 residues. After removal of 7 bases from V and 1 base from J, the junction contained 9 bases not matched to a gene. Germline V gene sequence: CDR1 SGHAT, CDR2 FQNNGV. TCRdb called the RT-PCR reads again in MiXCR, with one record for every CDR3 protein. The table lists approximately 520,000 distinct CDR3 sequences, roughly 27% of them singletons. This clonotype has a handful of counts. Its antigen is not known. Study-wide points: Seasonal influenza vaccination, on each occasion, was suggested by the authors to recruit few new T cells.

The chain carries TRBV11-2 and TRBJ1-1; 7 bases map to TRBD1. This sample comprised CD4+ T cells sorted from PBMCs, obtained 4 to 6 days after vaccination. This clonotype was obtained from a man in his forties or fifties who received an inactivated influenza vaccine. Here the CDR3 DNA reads TGTGCCAGCAAGTCGACAGGGATCTCGAACACTGAAGCTTTCTTT. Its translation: CASKSTGISNTEAFF.